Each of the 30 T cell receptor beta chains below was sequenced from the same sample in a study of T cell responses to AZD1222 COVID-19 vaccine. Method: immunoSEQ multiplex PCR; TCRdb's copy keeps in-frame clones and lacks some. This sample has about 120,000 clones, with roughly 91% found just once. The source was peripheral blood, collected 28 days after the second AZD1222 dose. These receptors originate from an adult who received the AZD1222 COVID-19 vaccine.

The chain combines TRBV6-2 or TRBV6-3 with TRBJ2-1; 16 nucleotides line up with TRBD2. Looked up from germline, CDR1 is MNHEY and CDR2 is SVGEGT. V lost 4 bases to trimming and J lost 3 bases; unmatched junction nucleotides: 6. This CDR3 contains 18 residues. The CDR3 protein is CASSLGTSGGAFYNEQFF. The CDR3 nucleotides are TGTGCCAGCAGTTTAGGGACTAGCGGGGGGGCGTTCTACAATGAGCAGTTCTTC.

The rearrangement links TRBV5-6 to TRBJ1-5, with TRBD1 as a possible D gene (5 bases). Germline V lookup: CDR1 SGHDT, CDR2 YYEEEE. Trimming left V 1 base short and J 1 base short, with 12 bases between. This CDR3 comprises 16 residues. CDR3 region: CASSLRGVGSNQPQHF. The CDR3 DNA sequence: TGTGCCAGCAGCTTGAGGGGTGTGGGGAGCAATCAGCCCCAGCATTTT.

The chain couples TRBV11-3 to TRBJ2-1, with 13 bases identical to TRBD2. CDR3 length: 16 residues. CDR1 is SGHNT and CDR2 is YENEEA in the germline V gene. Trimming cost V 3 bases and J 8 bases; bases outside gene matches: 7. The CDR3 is CASSLGLAGRGDEQFF. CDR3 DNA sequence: TGTGCCAGCAGCTTGGGACTAGCGGGGCGGGGCGATGAGCAGTTCTTC.

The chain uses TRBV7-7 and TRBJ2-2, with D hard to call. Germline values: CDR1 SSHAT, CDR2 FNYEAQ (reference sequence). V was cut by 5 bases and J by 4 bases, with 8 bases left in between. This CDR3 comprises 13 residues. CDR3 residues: CASSLQLTGELFF. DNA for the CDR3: TGTGCCAGCAGCCTACAACTCACCGGGGAGCTGTTTTTT.

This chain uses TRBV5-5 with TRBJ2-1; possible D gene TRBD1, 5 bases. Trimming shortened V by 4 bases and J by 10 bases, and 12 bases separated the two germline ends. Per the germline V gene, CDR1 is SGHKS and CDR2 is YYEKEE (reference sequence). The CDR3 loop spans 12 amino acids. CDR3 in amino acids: CASSIQGIEQFF. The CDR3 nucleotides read TGTGCCAGCAGCATCCAGGGAATCGAGCAGTTCTTC.

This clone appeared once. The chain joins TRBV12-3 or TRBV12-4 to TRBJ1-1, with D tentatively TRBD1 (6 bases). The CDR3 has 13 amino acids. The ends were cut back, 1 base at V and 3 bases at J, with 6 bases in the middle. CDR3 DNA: TGTGCCAGCAGTTTAGAGGGGGACACTGAAGCTTTCTTT. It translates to CASSLEGDTEAFF.

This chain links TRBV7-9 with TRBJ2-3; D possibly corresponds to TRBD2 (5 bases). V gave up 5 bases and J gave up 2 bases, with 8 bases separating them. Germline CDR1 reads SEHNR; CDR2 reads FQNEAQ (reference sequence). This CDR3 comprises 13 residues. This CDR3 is CASSPGVTDTQYF. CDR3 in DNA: TGTGCCAGCAGCCCCGGGGTCACAGATACGCAGTATTTT.

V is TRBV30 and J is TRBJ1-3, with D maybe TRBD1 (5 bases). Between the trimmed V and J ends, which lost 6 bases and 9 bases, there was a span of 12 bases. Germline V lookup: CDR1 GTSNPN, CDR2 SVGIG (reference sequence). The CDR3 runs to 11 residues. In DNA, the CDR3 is TGTGCCTGCCCACTTGGGGCCACCATATATTTT. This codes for CACPLGATIYF. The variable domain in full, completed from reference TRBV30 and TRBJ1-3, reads SQTIHQWPATLVQPVGSPLSLECTVEGTSNPNLYWYRQAAGRGLQLLFYSVGIGQISSEVPQNLSASRPQDRQFILSSKKLLLSDSGFYLCACPLGATIYFGEGSWLTVV.

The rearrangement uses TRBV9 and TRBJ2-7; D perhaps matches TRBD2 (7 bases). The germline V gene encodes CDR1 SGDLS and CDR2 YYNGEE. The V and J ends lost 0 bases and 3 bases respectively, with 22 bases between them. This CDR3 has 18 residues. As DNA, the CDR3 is TGTGCCAGCAGCGTAGGCGGGGGCACCCGGAGGATAAGCTACGAGCAGTACTTC. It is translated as CASSVGGGTRRISYEQYF.

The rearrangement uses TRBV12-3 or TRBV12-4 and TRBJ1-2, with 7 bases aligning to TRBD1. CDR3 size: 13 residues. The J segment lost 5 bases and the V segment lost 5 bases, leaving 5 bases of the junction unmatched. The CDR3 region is CASSTGAGYGYTF. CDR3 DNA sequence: TGTGCCAGCAGTACAGGGGCTGGATATGGCTACACCTTC.

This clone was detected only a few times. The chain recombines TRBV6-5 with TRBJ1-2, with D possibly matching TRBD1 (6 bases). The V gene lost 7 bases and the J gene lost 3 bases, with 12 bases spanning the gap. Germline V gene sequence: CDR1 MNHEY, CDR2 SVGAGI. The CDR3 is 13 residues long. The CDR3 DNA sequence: TGTGCCAGCAACCCGGGGGCGGACTATGGCTACACCTTC. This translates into CASNPGADYGYTF.

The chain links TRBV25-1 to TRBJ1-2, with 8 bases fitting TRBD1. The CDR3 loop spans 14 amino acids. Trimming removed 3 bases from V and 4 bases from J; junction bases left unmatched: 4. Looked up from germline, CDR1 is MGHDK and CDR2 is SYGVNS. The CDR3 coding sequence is TGTGCCAGCAGTGATTGGGGACAGGTCTATGGCTACACCTTC. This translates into CASSDWGQVYGYTF.

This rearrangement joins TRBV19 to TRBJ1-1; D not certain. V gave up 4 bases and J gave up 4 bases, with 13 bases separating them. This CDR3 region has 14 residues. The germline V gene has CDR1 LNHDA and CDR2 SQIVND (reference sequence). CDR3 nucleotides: TGTGCCAGTAGTAGCACCAGAGTTCCCACTGAAGCTTTCTTT. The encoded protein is CASSSTRVPTEAFF.

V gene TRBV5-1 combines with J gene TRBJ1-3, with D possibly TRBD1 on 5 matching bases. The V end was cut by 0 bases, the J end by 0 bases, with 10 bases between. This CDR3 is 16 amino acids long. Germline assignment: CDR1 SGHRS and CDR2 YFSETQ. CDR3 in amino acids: CASSLGVDSSGNTIYF. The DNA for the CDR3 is TGCGCCAGCAGCTTGGGGGTCGACAGCTCTGGAAACACCATATATTTT.

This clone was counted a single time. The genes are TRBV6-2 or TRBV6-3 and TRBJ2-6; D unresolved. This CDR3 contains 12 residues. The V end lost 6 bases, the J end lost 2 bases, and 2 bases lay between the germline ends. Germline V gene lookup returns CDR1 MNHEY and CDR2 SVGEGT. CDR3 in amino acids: CASSPGANVLTF. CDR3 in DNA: TGTGCCAGCAGCCCTGGGGCCAACGTCCTGACTTTC.

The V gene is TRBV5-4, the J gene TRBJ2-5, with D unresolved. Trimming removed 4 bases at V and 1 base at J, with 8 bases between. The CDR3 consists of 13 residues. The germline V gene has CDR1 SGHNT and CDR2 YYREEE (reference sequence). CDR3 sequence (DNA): TGTGCCAGCAGCCCCGTTTCCCAAGAGACCCAGTACTTC. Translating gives CASSPVSQETQYF. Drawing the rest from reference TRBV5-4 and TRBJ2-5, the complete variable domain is ETGVTQSPTHLIKTRGQQVTLRCSSQSGHNTVSWYQQALGQGPQFIFQYYREEENGRGNFPPRFSGLQFPNYSSELNVNALELDDSALYLCASSPVSQETQYFGPGTRLLVL.

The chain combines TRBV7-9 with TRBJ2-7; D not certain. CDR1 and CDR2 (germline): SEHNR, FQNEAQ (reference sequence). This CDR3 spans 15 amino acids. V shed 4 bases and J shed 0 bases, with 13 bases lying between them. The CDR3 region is CASSSPGWGSYEQYF. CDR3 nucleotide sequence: TGTGCCAGCAGCTCCCCTGGGTGGGGCTCCTACGAGCAGTACTTC. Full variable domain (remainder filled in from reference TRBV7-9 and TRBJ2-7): DTGVSQNPRHKITKRGQNVTFRCDPISEHNRLYWYRQTLGQGPEFLTYFQNEAQLEKSRLLSDRFSAERPKGSFSTLEIQRTEQGDSAMYLCASSSPGWGSYEQYFGPGTRLTVT.

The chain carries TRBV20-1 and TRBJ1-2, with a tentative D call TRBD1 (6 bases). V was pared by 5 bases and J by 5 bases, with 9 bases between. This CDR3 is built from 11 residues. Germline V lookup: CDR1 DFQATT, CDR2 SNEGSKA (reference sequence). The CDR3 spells CSAGQTYGYTF. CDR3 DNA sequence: TGCAGTGCTGGACAGACTTATGGCTACACCTTC.

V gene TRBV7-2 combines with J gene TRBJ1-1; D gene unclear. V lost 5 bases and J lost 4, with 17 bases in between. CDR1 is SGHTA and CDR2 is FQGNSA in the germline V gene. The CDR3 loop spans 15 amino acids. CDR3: CASSALLEASTEAFF. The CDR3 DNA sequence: TGTGCCAGCAGCGCCCTATTGGAGGCCAGCACTGAAGCTTTCTTT.

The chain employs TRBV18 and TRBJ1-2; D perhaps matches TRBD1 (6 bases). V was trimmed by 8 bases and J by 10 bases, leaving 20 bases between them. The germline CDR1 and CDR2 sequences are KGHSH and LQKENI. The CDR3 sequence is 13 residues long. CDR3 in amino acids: CASTEDRRGHYTF. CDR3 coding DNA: TGTGCCAGCACCGAAGACAGGAGAGGTCACTACACCTTC.

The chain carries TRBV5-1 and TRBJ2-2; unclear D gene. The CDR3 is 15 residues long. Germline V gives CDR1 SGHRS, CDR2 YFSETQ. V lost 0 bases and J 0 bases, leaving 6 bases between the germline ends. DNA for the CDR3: TGCGCCAGCAGCTTGGGGCAAACGAACACCGGGGAGCTGTTTTTT. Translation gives CASSLGQTNTGELFF.

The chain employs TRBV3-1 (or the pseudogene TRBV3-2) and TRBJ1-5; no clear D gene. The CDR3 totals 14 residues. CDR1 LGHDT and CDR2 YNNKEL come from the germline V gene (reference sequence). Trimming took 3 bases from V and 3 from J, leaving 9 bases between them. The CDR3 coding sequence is TGTGCCAGCAGCCAGAACGGCCCCAATCAGCCCCAGCATTTT. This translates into CASSQNGPNQPQHF.

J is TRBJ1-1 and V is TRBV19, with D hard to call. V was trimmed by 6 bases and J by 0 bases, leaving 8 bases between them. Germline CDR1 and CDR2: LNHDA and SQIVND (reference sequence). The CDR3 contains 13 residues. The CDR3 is CASRTAVNTEAFF. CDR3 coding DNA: TGTGCCAGTAGGACGGCAGTGAACACTGAAGCTTTCTTT.

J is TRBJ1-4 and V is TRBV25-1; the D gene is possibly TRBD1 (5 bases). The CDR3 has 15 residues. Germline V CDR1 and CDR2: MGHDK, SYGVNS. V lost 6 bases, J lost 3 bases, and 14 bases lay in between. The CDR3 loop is CASSQRGGSNEKLFF. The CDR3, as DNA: TGTGCCAGCAGCCAAAGGGGAGGGTCTAATGAAAAACTGTTTTTT. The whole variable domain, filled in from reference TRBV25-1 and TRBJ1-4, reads EADIYQTPRYLVIGTGKKITLECSQTMGHDKMYWYQQDPGMELHLIHYSYGVNSTEKGDLSSESTVSRIRTEHFPLTLESARPSHTSQYLCASSQRGGSNEKLFFGSGTQLSVL.

This chain's CDR3 is CASSQGWASGTDTQYF. The CDR3 DNA follows: TGCGCCAGCAGCCAAGGGTGGGCTAGCGGCACAGATACGCAGTATTTT. The chain carries TRBV4-3 and TRBJ2-3; a weak D match, TRBD2 (6 bases). The CDR3 runs to 16 residues. CDR1 LGHNA and CDR2 YSLEER come from the germline V gene. Trimming cost V 1 base and J 1 base, with 12 bases left between them.

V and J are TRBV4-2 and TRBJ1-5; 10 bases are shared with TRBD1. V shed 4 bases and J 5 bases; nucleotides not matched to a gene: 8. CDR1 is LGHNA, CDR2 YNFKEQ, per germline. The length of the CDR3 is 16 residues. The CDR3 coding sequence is TGTGCCAGCAGCCTCCGATCGGACAGGGGGGATCAGCCCCAGCATTTT. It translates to CASSLRSDRGDQPQHF.

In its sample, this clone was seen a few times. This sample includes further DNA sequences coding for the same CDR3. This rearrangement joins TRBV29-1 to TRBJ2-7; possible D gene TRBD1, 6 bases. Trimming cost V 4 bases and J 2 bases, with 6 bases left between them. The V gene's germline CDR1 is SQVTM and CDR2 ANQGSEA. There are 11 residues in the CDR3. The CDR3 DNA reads TGCAGCGTTGGACAGGCCTACGAGCAGTACTTC. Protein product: CSVGQAYEQYF.

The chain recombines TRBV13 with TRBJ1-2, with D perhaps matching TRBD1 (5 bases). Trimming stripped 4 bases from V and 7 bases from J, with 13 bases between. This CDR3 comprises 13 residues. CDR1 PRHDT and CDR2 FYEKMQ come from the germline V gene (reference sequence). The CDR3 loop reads CASSSWGDRGYTF. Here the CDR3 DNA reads TGTGCCAGCAGCTCCTGGGGGGATCGTGGCTACACCTTC.

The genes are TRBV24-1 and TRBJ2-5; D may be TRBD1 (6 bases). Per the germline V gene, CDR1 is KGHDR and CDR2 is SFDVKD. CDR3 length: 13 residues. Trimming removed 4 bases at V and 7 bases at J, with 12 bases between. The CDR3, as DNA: TGTGCCACCAGTGAATCCACAGGGAGGACCCAGTACTTC. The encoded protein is CATSESTGRTQYF.

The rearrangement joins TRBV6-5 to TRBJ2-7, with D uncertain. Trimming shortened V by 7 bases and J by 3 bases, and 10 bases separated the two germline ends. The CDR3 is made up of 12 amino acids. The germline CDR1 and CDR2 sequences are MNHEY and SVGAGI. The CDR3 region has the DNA TGTGCCAGCACCTACCTGAACTACGAGCAGTACTTC. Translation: CASTYLNYEQYF.